This is a list of T cell receptor beta chains from one sample in a study of shared clonotypes between healthy human individuals. Sequencing used immunoSEQ multiplex PCR; TCRdb keeps in-frame clones, though not all of them. The sample includes 980,000 or so clones, around 80% seen only once; the top ten take nearly 1.5%. Sequencing used memory CD4+ T cells sorted from blood. These receptor sequences come from a man aged 18 to 35 in good health. CDR3s include the opening cysteine and the closing phenylalanine or tryptophan. The D gene is left open where the match is weak. A clone size is listed for some rows: how often the clone was seen (once, few, many), or a class if it is expanded.

d_gene | j_gene | abundance | v_gene | CDR3aa | CDR3nt
TRBD2 | TRBJ2-1 | . | TRBV9 | CASSPSGGSYNEQFF | TGTGCCAGCAGCCCAAGCGGGGGCTCCTACAATGAGCAGTTCTTC
. | TRBJ1-2 | . | TRBV5-1 | CASSLEGSGYGYTF | TGCGCCAGCAGCTTGGAGGGCTCGGGCTATGGCTACACCTTC
. | TRBJ1-1 | . | TRBV5-3 | CARSLPDTTGAFF | TGTGCCAGAAGCTTGCCCGATACAACAGGGGCTTTCTTT
. | TRBJ2-1 | . | TRBV7-6 | CASSSEPSTNEQFF | TGTGCCAGCAGCTCTGAACCGTCCACGAATGAGCAGTTCTTC
. | TRBJ2-7 | . | TRBV18 | CASSPGQDTGQYF | TGTGCCAGCTCACCGGGGCAGGACACGGGGCAGTACTTC
. | TRBJ2-2 | . | TRBV5-1 | CASSLSMGATGELFF | TGCGCCAGCAGCTTGAGCATGGGCGCCACCGGGGAGCTGTTTTTT
. | TRBJ2-7 | few | TRBV27 | CASSRGSGSYEQYF | TGTGCCAGCAGCAGGGGCAGCGGCTCCTACGAGCAGTACTTC
. | TRBJ1-3 | . | TRBV5-6 | CASSSGTTGNTIYF | TGTGCCAGCAGCTCAGGGACAACAGGAAACACCATATATTTT
. | TRBJ2-5 | . | TRBV6-1 | CASSEGSGQETQYF | TGTGCCAGCAGTGAAGGTAGCGGCCAAGAGACCCAGTACTTC
TRBD2 | TRBJ2-1 | . | TRBV18 | CASSPPGLAIYEQFF | TGTGCCAGCTCACCACCGGGACTAGCAATTTATGAGCAGTTCTTC
. | TRBJ1-1 | few | TRBV7-9 | CASSSPGGGRNTEAFF | TGTGCCAGCAGCTCCCCCGGGGGCGGGAGGAACACTGAAGCTTTCTTT
. | TRBJ1-5 | once | TRBV11-1 | CASSLTQLEGNQPQHF | TGTGCCAGCAGCTTAACGCAATTGGAGGGCAATCAGCCCCAGCATTTT
TRBD2 | TRBJ2-3 | few | TRBV7-9 | CASSLKLADHTDTQYF | TGTGCCAGCAGCTTAAAACTAGCGGACCACACAGATACGCAGTATTTT
. | TRBJ1-1 | few | TRBV5-6 | CASSLAQYTEAFF | TGTGCCAGCAGCTTGGCCCAATATACTGAAGCTTTCTTT
. | TRBJ2-7 | . | TRBV9 | CASSVGLEVANEQYF | TGTGCCAGCAGCGTAGGGTTAGAGGTCGCGAACGAGCAGTACTTC
. | TRBJ1-1 | . | TRBV5-1 | CASSLGLDRSTEAFF | TGCGCCAGCAGCTTAGGTCTGGACAGAAGCACTGAAGCTTTCTTT
. | TRBJ1-1 | . | TRBV29-1 | CSAGNTEAFF | TGCAGCGCTGGTAACACTGAAGCTTTCTTT
. | TRBJ2-2 | . | TRBV10-1 | CASRASANTGELFF | TGCGCCAGCAGAGCTAGCGCGAACACCGGGGAGCTGTTTTTT
. | TRBJ1-6 | . | TRBV30 | CAWSPPNSPLHF | TGTGCCTGGAGTCCGCCCAATTCACCCCTCCACTTT
TRBD1 | TRBJ1-4 | . | TRBV10-3 | CAIRDGQGVEKLFF | TGTGCCATCAGGGACGGACAGGGGGTTGAAAAACTGTTTTTT
TRBD2 | TRBJ2-1 | . | TRBV15 | CATSRDSVSGGYNEQFF | TGTGCCACCAGCAGAGATTCGGTTAGCGGGGGTTACAATGAGCAGTTCTTC
. | TRBJ2-3 | . | TRBV7-9 | CASSFVSGAADTQYF | TGTGCCAGCAGCTTTGTATCAGGGGCAGCAGATACGCAGTATTTT
. | TRBJ2-4 | . | TRBV25-1 | CASSESGGGKNIQYF | TGTGCCAGCAGTGAATCTGGAGGGGGCAAAAACATTCAGTACTTC
TRBD1 | TRBJ2-3 | . | TRBV9 | CASSVTRQGATDTQYF | TGTGCCAGCAGCGTAACTCGACAGGGGGCCACAGATACGCAGTATTTT
TRBD2 | TRBJ2-5 | . | TRBV10-3 | CAINAGTSTETQYF | TGTGCCATCAACGCCGGGACTAGCACGGAGACCCAGTACTTC
TRBD2 | TRBJ2-5 | . | TRBV10-3 | CAISEVAGGTQETQYF | TGTGCCATCAGTGAGGTAGCGGGAGGGACTCAAGAGACCCAGTACTTC
TRBD1 | TRBJ2-5 | few | TRBV27 | CASSLYQVWPGQGAGRHQETQYF | TGTGCCAGCAGTTTATACCAAGTTTGGCCGGGACAGGGGGCTGGGAGGCACCAAGAGACCCAGTACTTC
TRBD2 | TRBJ2-7 | . | TRBV29-1 | CSVDGLAGGLSYEQYF | TGCAGCGTTGATGGGCTAGCGGGGGGCCTCTCCTACGAGCAGTACTTC
. | TRBJ2-4 | . | TRBV6-5 | CASSRRGVENIQYF | TGTGCCAGCAGCCGACGAGGGGTTGAAAACATTCAGTACTTC
. | TRBJ2-1 | . | TRBV9 | CASSVVGSSSYNEQFF | TGTGCCAGCAGCGTAGTAGGTTCTAGCTCCTACAATGAGCAGTTCTTC
. | TRBJ1-5 | . | TRBV18 | CASSPFSRPNQPQHF | TGTGCCAGCTCACCATTCAGCAGGCCCAATCAGCCCCAGCATTTT
. | TRBJ2-7 | many | TRBV6-5 | CASSPGRPSSYEQYF | TGTGCCAGCAGTCCCGGGCGGCCGAGCTCCTACGAGCAGTACTTC
. | TRBJ2-1 | . | TRBV7-2 | CASSLRQTSLREQFF | TGTGCCAGCAGCTTACGGCAGACAAGTCTGAGGGAGCAGTTCTTC
TRBD1 | TRBJ2-1 | . | TRBV11-3 | CASSPRGQGVDEQFF | TGTGCCAGCAGCCCGAGGGGACAGGGGGTCGATGAGCAGTTCTTC
TRBD1 | TRBJ2-6 | . | TRBV4-2 | CASSLGTGGDPESGANVLTF | TGTGCCAGCAGCCTTGGGACAGGGGGCGACCCAGAGTCTGGGGCCAACGTCCTGACTTTC
. | TRBJ2-7 | once | TRBV6-1 | CASIWLHEQYF | TGTGCCAGCATCTGGCTCCACGAGCAGTACTTC
. | TRBJ2-1 | . | TRBV30 | CAWSHHGGTEQFF | TGTGCCTGGAGTCATCACGGGGGCACTGAGCAGTTCTTC
TRBD1 | TRBJ2-7 | . | TRBV6-5 | CASRGTGPHEQYF | TGTGCCAGCAGGGGGACAGGGCCCCACGAGCAGTACTTC
. | TRBJ2-1 | . | TRBV7-2 | CASSRVNEQFF | TGTGCCAGCAGCCGGGTAAATGAGCAGTTCTTC
. | TRBJ1-2 | . | TRBV23-1 | CASRRRGTTNYGYTF | TGCGCCAGCAGACGACGCGGGACAACTAACTATGGCTACACCTTC
TRBD2 | TRBJ2-7 | few | TRBV19 | CASSIAGLAGGEQYF | TGTGCCAGTAGTATAGCAGGACTAGCGGGAGGCGAGCAGTACTTC
. | TRBJ2-6 | . | TRBV5-1 | CASSSDGSGANVLTF | TGCGCCAGCAGCTCAGACGGCTCTGGGGCCAACGTCCTGACTTTC
. | TRBJ2-3 | . | TRBV30 | CAWSSSRSTDTQYF | TGTGCCTGGAGCTCTAGCCGTAGCACAGATACGCAGTATTTT
. | TRBJ1-2 | . | TRBV5-4 | CASSLPGDGYTF | TGTGCCAGCAGCTTGCCAGGGGATGGCTACACCTTC
TRBD2 | TRBJ2-3 | few | TRBV27 | CASSLSTSGEMQYF | TGTGCCAGCAGTTTGAGTACTAGCGGGGAGATGCAGTATTTT
TRBD1 | TRBJ2-7 | . | TRBV9 | CASSVGTEGREQYF | TGTGCCAGCAGCGTCGGGACAGAAGGTCGAGAGCAGTACTTC
. | TRBJ2-3 | many | TRBV7-2 | CASSRRDRSTDTQYF | TGTGCCAGCAGCCGTCGCGACAGGTCCACAGATACGCAGTATTTT
TRBD1 | TRBJ1-6 | . | TRBV30 | CAWTGGSYNSPLHF | TGTGCCTGGACAGGGGGTTCCTATAATTCACCCCTCCACTTT
. | TRBJ2-2 | . | TRBV7-8 | CASSPVVGELFF | TGTGCCAGCAGCCCCGTGGTCGGGGAGCTGTTTTTT
. | TRBJ1-4 | once | TRBV11-2 | CASSLEGSKATNEKLFF | TGTGCCAGCAGCTTAGAGGGGAGCAAGGCAACTAATGAAAAACTGTTTTTT
. | TRBJ2-3 | . | TRBV30 | CAWRGDAKRQYF | TGTGCCTGGAGAGGGGACGCAAAAAGGCAGTATTTT
. | TRBJ1-6 | . | TRBV25-1 | CASNRQTNSPLHF | TGTGCCAGCAATCGACAGACGAATTCACCCCTCCACTTT
. | TRBJ2-7 | . | TRBV6-5 | CASSYSRTAYEQYF | TGTGCCAGCAGTTACTCTAGGACAGCCTACGAGCAGTACTTC